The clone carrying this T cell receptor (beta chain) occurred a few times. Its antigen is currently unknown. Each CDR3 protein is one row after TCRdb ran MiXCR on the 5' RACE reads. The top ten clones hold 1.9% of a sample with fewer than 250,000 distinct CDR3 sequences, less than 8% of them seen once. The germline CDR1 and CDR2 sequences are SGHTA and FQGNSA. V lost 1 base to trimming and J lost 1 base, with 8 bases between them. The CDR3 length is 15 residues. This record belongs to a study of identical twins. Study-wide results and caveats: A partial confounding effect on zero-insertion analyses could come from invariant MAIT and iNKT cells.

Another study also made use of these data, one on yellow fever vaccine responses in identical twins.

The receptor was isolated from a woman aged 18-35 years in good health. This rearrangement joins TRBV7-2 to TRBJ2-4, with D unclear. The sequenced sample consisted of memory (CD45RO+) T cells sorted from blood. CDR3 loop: CASSLGNLAKNIQYF. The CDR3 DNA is TGTGCCAGCAGCTTAGGGAATTTGGCCAAAAACATTCAGTACTTC.